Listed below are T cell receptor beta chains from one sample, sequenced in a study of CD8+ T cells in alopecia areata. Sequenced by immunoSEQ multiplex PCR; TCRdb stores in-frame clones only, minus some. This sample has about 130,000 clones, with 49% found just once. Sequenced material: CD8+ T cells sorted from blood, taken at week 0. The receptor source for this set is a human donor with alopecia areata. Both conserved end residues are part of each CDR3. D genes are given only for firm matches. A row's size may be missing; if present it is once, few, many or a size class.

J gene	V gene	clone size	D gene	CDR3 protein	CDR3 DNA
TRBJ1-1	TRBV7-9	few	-	CASIVGDTEAFF	TGTGCCAGCATCGTGGGGGACACTGAAGCTTTCTTT
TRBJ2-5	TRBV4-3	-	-	CASSQGLQLRDSYQETQYF	TGCGCCAGCAGCCAGGGACTTCAACTCCGGGACTCGTACCAAGAGACCCAGTACTTC
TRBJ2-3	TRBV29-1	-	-	CSSRGGLEYTDTQYF	TGCAGCTCCCGGGGAGGCTTAGAATACACAGATACGCAGTATTTT
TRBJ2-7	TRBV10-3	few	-	CAISDGTKDNSYEQYF	TGTGCCATCAGTGACGGCACGAAAGACAACTCCTACGAGCAGTACTTC
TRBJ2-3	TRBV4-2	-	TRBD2	CASSQKSGGAGDTQYF	TGTGCCAGCAGCCAAAAGAGCGGGGGGGCCGGCGATACGCAGTATTTT
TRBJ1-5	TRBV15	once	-	CATSRDISQPQHF	TGTGCCACCAGCAGAGATATTAGCCAGCCCCAGCATTTT
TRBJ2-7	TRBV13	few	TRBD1	CASSRPGTGGLYEQYF	TGTGCCAGCAGTCGCCCCGGGACAGGGGGCCTCTACGAGCAGTACTTC
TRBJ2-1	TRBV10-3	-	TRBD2	CAISASGPLAGGRTTSRYNEQFF	TGTGCCATCAGTGCGTCCGGACCCCTAGCGGGGGGCCGGACCACGAGCCGCTACAATGAGCAGTTCTTC
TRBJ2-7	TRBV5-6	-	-	CASSFGTNSYEQYF	TGTGCCAGCAGCTTTGGGACAAACTCCTACGAGCAGTACTTC
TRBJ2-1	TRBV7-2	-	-	CASSRVVVDEQFF	TGTGCCAGCAGCCGGGTAGTAGTCGATGAGCAGTTCTTC
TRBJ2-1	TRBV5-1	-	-	CASSFGQGSNEQFF	TGCGCCAGCAGCTTCGGCCAGGGTAGCAATGAGCAGTTCTTC
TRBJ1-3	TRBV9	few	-	CASSSARSGNTIYF	TGTGCCAGCAGCTCAGCGCGCTCTGGAAACACCATATATTTT
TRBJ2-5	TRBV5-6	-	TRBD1	CASSLGQGRETQYF	TGTGCCAGCAGCTTGGGACAGGGGAGGGAGACCCAGTACTTC
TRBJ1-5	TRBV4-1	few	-	CASSLRGDSNQPQHF	TGCGCCAGCAGCCTACGGGGGGATAGCAATCAGCCCCAGCATTTT
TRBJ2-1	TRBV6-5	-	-	CASSYSRGPEEQFF	TGTGCCAGCAGTTACTCGAGAGGGCCGGAGGAGCAGTTCTTC
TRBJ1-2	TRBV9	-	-	CASSDPGTAILGGYTF	TGTGCCAGCAGCGATCCCGGGACGGCCATCCTGGGAGGCTACACCTTC
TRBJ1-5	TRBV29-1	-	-	CSVDVGSGEPQHF	TGCAGCGTTGATGTGGGCTCGGGGGAGCCCCAGCATTTT
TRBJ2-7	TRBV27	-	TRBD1	CASSFKGTASYEQYF	TGTGCCAGCAGTTTTAAGGGGACAGCTTCTTACGAGCAGTACTTC
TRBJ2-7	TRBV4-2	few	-	CASSQDSGGSIYEQYF	TGTGCCAGCAGCCAAGATTCCGGGGGAAGTATCTACGAGCAGTACTTC
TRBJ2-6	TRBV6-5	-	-	CASRPTVRANVLTF	TGTGCCAGCAGGCCGACGGTCCGGGCCAACGTCCTGACTTTC
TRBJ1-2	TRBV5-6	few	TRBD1	CASSWDRGSWGYTF	TGTGCCAGCAGCTGGGACAGGGGGAGTTGGGGCTACACCTTC
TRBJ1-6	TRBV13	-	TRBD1	CASSQDREGGNSPLHF	TGTGCCAGCAGCCAGGACAGGGAGGGAGGTAATTCACCCCTCCACTTT
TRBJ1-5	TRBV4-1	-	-	CASSQVGVSHQPQHF	TGCGCCAGCAGCCAAGTAGGGGTGTCCCATCAGCCCCAGCATTTT
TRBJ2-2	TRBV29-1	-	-	CSVGQVNTGELFF	TGCAGCGTTGGACAGGTGAACACCGGGGAGCTGTTTTTT
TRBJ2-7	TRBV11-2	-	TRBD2	CASSSGGGAYEQYF	TGTGCCAGCAGCTCGGGCGGGGGGGCGTACGAGCAGTACTTC
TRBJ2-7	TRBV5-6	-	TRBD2	CASSLLAGAHEQYF	TGTGCCAGCAGCTTGTTAGCGGGGGCCCACGAGCAGTACTTC
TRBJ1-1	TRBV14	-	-	CASSQLNTEAFF	TGTGCCAGCAGCCAACTGAACACTGAAGCTTTCTTT
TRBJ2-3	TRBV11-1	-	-	CASSFRGSTDTQYF	TGTGCCAGCAGCTTCAGGGGTAGCACAGATACGCAGTATTTT
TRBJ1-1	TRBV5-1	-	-	CASSWDMGFEAFF	TGCGCCAGCAGCTGGGACATGGGATTTGAAGCTTTCTTT
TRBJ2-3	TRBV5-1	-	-	CASSLGYQGTTTDTQYF	TGCGCCAGCAGCTTGGGGTATCAGGGGACAACGACAGATACGCAGTATTTT
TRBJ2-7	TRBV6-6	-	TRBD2	CASSSQVERGEYEQYF	TGTGCCAGCAGTTCCCAGGTAGAGCGGGGGGAGTACGAGCAGTACTTC
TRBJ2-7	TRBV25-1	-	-	CASSPLQGLIYEQYF	TGTGCCAGCAGCCCCCTCCAGGGGCTCATCTACGAGCAGTACTTC
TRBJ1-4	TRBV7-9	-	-	CASSLILGILDEKLFF	TGTGCCAGCAGCTTGATTTTGGGGATTTTGGATGAAAAACTGTTTTTT
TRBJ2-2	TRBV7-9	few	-	CASSIPEGGELFF	TGTGCCAGCAGCATCCCGGAAGGAGGGGAGCTGTTTTTT
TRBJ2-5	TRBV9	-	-	CASSVEGTGDWEETQYF	TGTGCCAGCAGCGTAGAGGGGACGGGGGACTGGGAAGAGACCCAGTACTTC
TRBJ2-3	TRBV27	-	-	CASSPRQGQIADTQYF	TGTGCCAGCAGTCCCCGCCAGGGCCAGATCGCAGATACGCAGTATTTT
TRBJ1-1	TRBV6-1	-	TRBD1	CASSLQGARRTEAFF	TGTGCCAGCAGTCTTCAGGGGGCTAGGAGGACTGAAGCTTTCTTT
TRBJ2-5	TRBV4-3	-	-	CASSQGPGGLYQETQYF	TGCGCCAGCAGCCAAGGCCCGGGGGGCCTCTACCAAGAGACCCAGTACTTC
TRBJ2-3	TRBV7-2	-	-	CASSFSTDTQYF	TGTGCCAGCAGCTTTAGCACAGATACGCAGTATTTT
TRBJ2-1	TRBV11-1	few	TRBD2	CASSIGTSYNEQFF	TGTGCCAGCAGCATCGGGACTAGCTACAATGAGCAGTTCTTC
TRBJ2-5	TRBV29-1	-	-	CSASRGSQETQYF	TGCAGCGCCAGTAGGGGGTCCCAAGAGACCCAGTACTTC
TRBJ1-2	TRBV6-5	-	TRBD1	CASSYQDRGYGYTF	TGTGCCAGCAGTTACCAAGACAGGGGGTATGGCTACACCTTC
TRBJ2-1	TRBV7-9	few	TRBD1	CASTPRTGVYNEQFF	TGTGCCAGCACTCCTCGGACAGGGGTTTACAATGAGCAGTTCTTC
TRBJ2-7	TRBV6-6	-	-	CASSYYRPPYEQYF	TGTGCCAGCAGTTACTACAGGCCCCCCTACGAGCAGTACTTC
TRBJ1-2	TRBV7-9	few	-	CASSLGRAVLSGYTF	TGTGCCAGCAGCTTAGGGCGGGCAGTTTTGAGCGGCTACACCTTC
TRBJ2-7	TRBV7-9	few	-	CASSFGQEQYF	TGTGCCAGCAGCTTTGGACAGGAGCAGTACTTC